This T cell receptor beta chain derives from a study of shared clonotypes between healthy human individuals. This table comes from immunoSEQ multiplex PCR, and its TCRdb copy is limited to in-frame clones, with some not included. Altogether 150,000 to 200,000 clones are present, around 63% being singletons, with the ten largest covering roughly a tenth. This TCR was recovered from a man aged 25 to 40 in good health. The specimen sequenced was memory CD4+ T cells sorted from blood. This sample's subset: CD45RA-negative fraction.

The CDR3 reads CASSTSGVNTEAFF. The CDR3 DNA sequence: TGTGCCAGCAGTACGTCAGGGGTGAACACTGAAGCTTTCTTT. The J gene is TRBJ1-1, the V gene TRBV27, with a possible D match to TRBD1 (6 bases). Germline V lookup: CDR1 MNHEY, CDR2 SMNVEV (reference sequence). CDR3 length: 14 amino acids. Trimming pared 5 bases from V and 0 bases from J, leaving 10 bases between.